The sequence of this T cell receptor beta chain was determined in a study of cytotoxic CD8 clonotypes in ibrutinib-treated CLL. Study-wide background: The sample average was 255,043 productive templates and more than 90,000 productive rearrangements. The study's findings and limits: Treatment left the uncommon public clonotypes either contracted or stable in frequency.

With regard to this clone: Antigen unknown.

TCRdb keeps only in-frame clones here, not all; method: immunoSEQ multiplex PCR. This sample has 9,000 or so clones; 61% occur once, and the top ten carry around a sixth. The material was PBMCs, obtained before ibrutinib treatment. The sequence derives from a human donor with chronic lymphocytic leukemia.

The CDR3 DNA sequence: TGCGCCAGCAGCTTGTCGGGACAGGCCTCCAATGAGCAGTTCTTC. Translation gives CASSLSGQASNEQFF. V is TRBV5-1 and J is TRBJ2-1, with 8 bases fitting TRBD1. CDR1 and CDR2 (germline): SGHRS, YFSETQ. V trimming: 1 base; J trimming: 6 bases; junction bases outside the gene matches: 6. The CDR3 sequence is 15 residues long.